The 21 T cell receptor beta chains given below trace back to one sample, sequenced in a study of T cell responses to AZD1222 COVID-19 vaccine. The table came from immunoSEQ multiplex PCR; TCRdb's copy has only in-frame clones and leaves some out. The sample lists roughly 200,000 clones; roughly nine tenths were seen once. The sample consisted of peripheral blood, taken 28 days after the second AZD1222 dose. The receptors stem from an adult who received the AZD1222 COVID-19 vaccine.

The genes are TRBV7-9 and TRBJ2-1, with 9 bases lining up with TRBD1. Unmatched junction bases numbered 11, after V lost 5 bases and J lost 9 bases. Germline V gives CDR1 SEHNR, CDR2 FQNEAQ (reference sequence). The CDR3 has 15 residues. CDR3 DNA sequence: TGTGCCAGCAGCGCCGGGACAGGGAAGTTAGGTGAGCAGTTCTTC. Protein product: CASSAGTGKLGEQFF. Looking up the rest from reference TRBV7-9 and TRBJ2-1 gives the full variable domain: DTGVSQNPRHKITKRGQNVTFRCDPISEHNRLYWYRQTLGQGPEFLTYFQNEAQLEKSRLLSDRFSAERPKGSFSTLEIQRTEQGDSAMYLCASSAGTGKLGEQFFGPGTRLTVL.

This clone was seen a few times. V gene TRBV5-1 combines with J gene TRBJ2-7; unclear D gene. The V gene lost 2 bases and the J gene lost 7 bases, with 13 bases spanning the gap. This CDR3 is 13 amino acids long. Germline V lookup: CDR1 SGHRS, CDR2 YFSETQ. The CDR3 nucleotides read TGCGCCAGCAGCTTCACGGCCAGAGAAGAGCAGTACTTC. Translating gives CASSFTAREEQYF.

The chain's CDR3 is CASSYPGGSGNEQYF. The CDR3 DNA sequence: TGTGCCAGCAGCTACCCAGGGGGCTCAGGCAACGAGCAGTACTTC. The J gene is TRBJ2-7, the V gene TRBV7-2; 8 nucleotides match TRBD1. The CDR3 is 15 amino acids. The V gene's germline CDR1 is SGHTA and CDR2 FQGNSA. The V and J ends lost 4 bases and 5 bases, in that order; junction bases with no gene match: 10.

The CDR3 coding sequence is TGCGCCAGCAGTGACCCCACAGGGACTAGTCGATTGTATGAGCAGTTCTTC. Residues: CASSDPTGTSRLYEQFF. The rearrangement uses TRBV10-2 and TRBJ2-1; 8 bases map to TRBD2. With V trimmed by 3 bases and J by 8 bases, 15 bases remained unmatched. Germline CDR1 reads WSHSY; CDR2 reads SAAADI. The CDR3 is 17 amino acids.

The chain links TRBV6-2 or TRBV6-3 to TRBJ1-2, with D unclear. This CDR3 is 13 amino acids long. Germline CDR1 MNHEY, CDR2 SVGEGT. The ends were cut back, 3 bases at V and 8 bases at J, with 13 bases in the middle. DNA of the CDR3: TGTGCCAGCAGTTATCGTGGCGGTCTCGGCTACACCTTC. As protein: CASSYRGGLGYTF.

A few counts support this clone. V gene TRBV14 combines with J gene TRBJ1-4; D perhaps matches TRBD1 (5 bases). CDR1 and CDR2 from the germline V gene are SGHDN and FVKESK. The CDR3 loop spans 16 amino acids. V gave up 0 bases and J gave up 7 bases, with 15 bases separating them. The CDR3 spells CASSQDRGREGEKLFF. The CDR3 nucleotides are TGTGCCAGCAGCCAAGATAGGGGCAGGGAAGGTGAAAAACTGTTTTTT.

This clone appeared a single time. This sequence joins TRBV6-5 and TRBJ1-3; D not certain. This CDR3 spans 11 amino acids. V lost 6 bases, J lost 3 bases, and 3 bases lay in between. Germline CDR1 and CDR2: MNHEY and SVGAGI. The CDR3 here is CASRLGNTIYF. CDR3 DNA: TGTGCCAGCAGACTTGGAAACACCATATATTTT.

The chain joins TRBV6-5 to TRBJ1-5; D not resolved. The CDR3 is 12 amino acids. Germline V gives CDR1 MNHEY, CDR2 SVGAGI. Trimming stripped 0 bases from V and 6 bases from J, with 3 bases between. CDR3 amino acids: CASSYSSQPQHF. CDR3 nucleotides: TGTGCCAGCAGTTACTCAAGTCAGCCCCAGCATTTT.

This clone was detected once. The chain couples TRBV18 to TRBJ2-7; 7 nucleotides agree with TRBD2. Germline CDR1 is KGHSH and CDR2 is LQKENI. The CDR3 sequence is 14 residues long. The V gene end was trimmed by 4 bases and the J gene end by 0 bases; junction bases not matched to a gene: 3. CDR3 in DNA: TGTGCCAGCTCACGGGGGGGAATCTCCTACGAGCAGTACTTC. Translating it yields CASSRGGISYEQYF.

The CDR3 nucleotides read TGTGCCAGCAGTTGGACAGTGAACACTGAAGCTTTCTTT. This gives the protein CASSWTVNTEAFF. The chain recombines TRBV12-3 or TRBV12-4 with TRBJ1-1, with D perhaps matching TRBD1 (6 bases). CDR3 length: 13 residues. V was trimmed by 4 bases and J by 0 bases, leaving 6 bases between them.

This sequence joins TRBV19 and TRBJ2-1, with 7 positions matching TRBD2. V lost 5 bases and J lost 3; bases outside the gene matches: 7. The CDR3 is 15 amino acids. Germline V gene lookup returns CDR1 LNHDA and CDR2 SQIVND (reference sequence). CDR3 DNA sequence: TGTGCCAGTAGTTTTCGACTAGCAAGCTACAATGAGCAGTTCTTC. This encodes CASSFRLASYNEQFF.

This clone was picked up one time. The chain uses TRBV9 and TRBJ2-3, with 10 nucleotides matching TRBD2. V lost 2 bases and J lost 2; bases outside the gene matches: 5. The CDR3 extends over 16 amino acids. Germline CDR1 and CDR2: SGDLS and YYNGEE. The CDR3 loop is CASSVLAGGITDTQYF. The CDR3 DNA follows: TGTGCCAGCAGCGTTTTAGCGGGGGGAATCACAGATACGCAGTATTTT.

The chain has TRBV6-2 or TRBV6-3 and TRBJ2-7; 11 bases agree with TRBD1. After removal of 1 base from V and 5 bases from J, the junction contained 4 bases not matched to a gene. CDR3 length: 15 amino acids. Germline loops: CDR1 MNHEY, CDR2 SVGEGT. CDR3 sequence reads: CASSYLGQGAHEQYF. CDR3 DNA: TGTGCCAGCAGTTACTTAGGACAGGGGGCTCACGAGCAGTACTTC.

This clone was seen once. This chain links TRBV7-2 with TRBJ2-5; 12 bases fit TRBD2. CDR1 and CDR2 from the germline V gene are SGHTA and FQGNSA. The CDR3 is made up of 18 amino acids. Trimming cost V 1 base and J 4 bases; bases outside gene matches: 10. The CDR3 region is CASSLGRLAGVEGETQYF. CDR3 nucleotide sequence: TGTGCCAGCAGCTTAGGAAGACTAGCGGGGGTAGAGGGAGAGACCCAGTACTTC. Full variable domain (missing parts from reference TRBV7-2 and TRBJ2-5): GAGVSQSPSNKVTEKGKDVELRCDPISGHTALYWYRQSLGQGLEFLIYFQGNSAPDKSGLPSDRFSAERTGGSVSTLTIQRTQQEDSAVYLCASSLGRLAGVEGETQYFGPGTRLLVL.

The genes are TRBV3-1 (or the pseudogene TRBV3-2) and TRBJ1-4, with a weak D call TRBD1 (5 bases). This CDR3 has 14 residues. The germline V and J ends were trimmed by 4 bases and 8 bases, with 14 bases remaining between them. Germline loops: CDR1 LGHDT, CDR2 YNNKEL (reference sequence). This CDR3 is CASSLSGGREKLFF. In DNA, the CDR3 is TGTGCCAGCAGCCTCTCGGGGGGTAGGGAAAAACTGTTTTTT.

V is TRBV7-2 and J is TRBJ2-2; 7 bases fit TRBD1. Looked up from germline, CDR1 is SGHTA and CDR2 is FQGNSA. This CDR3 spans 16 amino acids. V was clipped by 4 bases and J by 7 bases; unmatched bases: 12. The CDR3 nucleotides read TGTGCCAGCAGCTACCTTACAGGGGCTTTGGGCGGGGAGCTGTTTTTT. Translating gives CASSYLTGALGGELFF.

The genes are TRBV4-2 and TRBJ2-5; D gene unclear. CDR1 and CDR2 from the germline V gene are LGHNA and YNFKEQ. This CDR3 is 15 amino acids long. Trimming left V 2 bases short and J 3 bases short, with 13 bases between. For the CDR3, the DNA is TGTGCCAGCAGCCAATCAGACTGGGAAGAAGAGACCCAGTACTTC. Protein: CASSQSDWEEETQYF.

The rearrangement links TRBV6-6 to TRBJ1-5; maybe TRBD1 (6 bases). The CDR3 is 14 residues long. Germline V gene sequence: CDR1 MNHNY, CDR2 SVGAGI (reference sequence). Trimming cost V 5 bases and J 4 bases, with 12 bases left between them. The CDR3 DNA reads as TGTGCCAGCAGTACCGGAAGGGGGAATCAGCCCCAGCATTTT. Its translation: CASSTGRGNQPQHF.

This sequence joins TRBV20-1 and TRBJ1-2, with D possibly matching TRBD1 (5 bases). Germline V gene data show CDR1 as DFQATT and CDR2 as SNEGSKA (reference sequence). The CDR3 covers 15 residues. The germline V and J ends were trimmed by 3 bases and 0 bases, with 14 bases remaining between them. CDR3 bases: TGCAGTGCTAGTACCCGACAGACACCTAACTATGGCTACACCTTC. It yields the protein CSASTRQTPNYGYTF.

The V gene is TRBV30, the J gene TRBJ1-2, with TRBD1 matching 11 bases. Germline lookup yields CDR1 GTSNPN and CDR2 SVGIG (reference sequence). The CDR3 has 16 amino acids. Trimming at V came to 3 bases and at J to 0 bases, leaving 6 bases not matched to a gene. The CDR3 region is CAWSEPGQGANYGYTF. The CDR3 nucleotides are TGTGCCTGGAGCGAGCCGGGACAGGGGGCTAACTATGGCTACACCTTC. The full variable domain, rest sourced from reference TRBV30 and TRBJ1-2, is SQTIHQWPATLVQPVGSPLSLECTVEGTSNPNLYWYRQAAGRGLQLLFYSVGIGQISSEVPQNLSASRPQDRQFILSSKKLLLSDSGFYLCAWSEPGQGANYGYTFGSGTRLTVV.

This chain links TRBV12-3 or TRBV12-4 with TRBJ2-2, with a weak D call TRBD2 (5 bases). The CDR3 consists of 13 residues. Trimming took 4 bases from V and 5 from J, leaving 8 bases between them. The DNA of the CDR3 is TGTGCCAGCAGTTCGAGGAGGACCGGGGAGCTGTTTTTT. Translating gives CASSSRRTGELFF.